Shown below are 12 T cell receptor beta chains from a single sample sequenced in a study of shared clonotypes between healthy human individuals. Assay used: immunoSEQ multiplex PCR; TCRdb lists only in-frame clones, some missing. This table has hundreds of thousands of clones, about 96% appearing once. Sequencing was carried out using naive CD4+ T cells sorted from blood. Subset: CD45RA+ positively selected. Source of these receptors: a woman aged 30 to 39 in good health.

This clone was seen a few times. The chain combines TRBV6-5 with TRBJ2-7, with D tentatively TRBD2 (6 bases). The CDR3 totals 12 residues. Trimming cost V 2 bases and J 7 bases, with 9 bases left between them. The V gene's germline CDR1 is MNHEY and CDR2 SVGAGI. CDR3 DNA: TGTGCCAGCAGTTACCTCGGGGGTGAGCAGTACTTC. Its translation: CASSYLGGEQYF.

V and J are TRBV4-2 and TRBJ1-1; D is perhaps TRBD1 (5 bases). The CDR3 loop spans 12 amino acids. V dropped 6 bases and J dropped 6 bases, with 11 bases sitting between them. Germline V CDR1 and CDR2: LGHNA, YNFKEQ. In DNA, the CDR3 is TGTGCCAGCAGGAGGGACTTCTCTGAAGCTTTCTTT. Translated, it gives CASRRDFSEAFF.

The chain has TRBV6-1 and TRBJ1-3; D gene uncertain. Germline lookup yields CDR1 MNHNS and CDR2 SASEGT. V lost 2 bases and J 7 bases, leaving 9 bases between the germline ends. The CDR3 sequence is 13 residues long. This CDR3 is CASSELGWNTIYF. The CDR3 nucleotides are TGTGCCAGCAGTGAACTGGGGTGGAACACCATATATTTT.

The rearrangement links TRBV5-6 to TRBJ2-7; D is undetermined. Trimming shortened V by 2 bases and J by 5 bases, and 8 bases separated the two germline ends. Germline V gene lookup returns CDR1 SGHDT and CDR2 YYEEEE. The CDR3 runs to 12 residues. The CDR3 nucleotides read TGTGCCAGCAGCTTTGTTTTACACGAGCAGTACTTC. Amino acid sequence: CASSFVLHEQYF.

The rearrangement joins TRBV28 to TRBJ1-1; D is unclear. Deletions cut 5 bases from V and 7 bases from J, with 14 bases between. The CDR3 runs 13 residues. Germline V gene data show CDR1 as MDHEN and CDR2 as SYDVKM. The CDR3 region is CASSRTGPNEAFF. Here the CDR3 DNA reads TGTGCCAGCAGTCGGACTGGGCCAAATGAAGCTTTCTTT.

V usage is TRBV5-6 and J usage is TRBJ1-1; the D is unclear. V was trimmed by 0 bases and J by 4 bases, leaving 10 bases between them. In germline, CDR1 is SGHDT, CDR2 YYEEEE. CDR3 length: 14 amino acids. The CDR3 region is CASSLAGGGTEAFF. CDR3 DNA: TGTGCCAGCAGCTTGGCCGGTGGTGGCACTGAAGCTTTCTTT.

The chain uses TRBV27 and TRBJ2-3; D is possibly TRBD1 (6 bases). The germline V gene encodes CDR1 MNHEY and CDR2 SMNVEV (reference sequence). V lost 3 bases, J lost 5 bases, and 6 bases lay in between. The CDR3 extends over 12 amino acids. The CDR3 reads CASSFRGDTQYF. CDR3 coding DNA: TGTGCCAGCAGTTTCAGGGGAGATACGCAGTATTTT.

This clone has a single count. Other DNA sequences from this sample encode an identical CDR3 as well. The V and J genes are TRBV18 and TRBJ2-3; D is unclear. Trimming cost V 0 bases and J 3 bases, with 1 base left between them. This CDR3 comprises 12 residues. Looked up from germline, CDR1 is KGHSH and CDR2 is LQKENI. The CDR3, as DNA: TGTGCCAGCTCACCACCTACAGATACGCAGTATTTT. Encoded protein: CASSPPTDTQYF.

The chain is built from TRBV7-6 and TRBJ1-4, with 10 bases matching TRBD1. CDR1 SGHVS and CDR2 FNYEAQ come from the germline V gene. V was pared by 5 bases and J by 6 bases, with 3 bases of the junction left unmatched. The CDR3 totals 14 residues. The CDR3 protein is CASSVGTGDEKLFF. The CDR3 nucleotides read TGTGCCAGCAGCGTCGGGACAGGGGATGAAAAACTGTTTTTT.

CDR3 in DNA: TGCGCCAGCAGCTTGACCACTAGCGGGGACTCCTACAATGAGCAGTTCTTC. This codes for CASSLTTSGDSYNEQFF. J is TRBJ2-1 and V is TRBV5-1; TRBD2 matches at 10 bases. The CDR3 is 17 amino acids. Germline V gives CDR1 SGHRS, CDR2 YFSETQ. Trimming removed 1 base from V and 0 bases from J; junction bases left unmatched: 4.

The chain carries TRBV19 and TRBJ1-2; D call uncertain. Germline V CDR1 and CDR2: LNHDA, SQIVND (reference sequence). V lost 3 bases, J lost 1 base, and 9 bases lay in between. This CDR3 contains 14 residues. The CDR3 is CASSILTDNYGYTF. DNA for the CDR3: TGTGCCAGTAGTATTTTGACTGATAACTATGGCTACACCTTC.

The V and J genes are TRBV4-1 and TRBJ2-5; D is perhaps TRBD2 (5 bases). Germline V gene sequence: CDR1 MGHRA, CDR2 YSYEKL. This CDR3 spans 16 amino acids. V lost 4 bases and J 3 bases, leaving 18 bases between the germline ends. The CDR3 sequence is CASSRYRGRGEETQYF. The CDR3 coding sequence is TGCGCCAGCAGCCGATATCGTGGCCGGGGTGAAGAGACCCAGTACTTC.